This T cell receptor beta chain was captured in a study of Graves' ophthalmopathy and Graves' hyperthyroidism. Study as a whole: Peripheral blood collection took place at initial diagnosis, before any treatment. Findings of the study overall: Detection in blood was also observed for most expanded thyroid clonotypes above 0.001 frequency. It was with 70.59% sensitivity and just under 75% specificity that the model predicted ophthalmopathy progression.

This clonotype was detected ten times or more. Its antigen is undetermined. The authors amplified TCR beta CDR3 regions from RNA transcripts. HTBI primers served in a first-round RT-PCR, which a second-round multiplex PCR followed. MiXCR was run by TCRdb on the multiplex PCR reads, yielding one entry per CDR3 protein. The profile shows roughly 380,000 distinct CDR3 sequences, just over 15% of them singletons. CDR1 and CDR2 (germline): MRHNA, SNTAGT. The CDR3 runs 17 residues. J lost 1 base, V lost 5 bases, and 11 bases had no gene match. This sequence joins TRBV6-4 and TRBJ1-5; 7 positions agree with TRBD1. Sequencing input: peripheral blood. This receptor was taken from a young woman with stable Graves' hyperthyroidism. The CDR3 region has the DNA TGTGCCAGCAGTAACAGTATAGGGGGCGGGAGCAATCAGCCCCAGCATTTT. It is translated as CASSNSIGGGSNQPQHF.